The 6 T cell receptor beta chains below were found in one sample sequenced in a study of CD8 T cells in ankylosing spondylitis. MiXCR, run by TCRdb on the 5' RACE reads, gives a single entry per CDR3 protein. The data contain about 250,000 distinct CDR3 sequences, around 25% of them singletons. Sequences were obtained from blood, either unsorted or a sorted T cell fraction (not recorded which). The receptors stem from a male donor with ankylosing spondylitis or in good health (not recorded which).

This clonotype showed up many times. The chain's CDR3 is CSAPPLVLGEQFF. Written as DNA, the CDR3 is TGCAGTGCCCCGCCACTAGTACTGGGGGAGCAGTTCTTC. J is TRBJ2-1 and V is TRBV20-1; D may be TRBD2 (5 bases). The CDR3 has 13 amino acids. Germline CDR1 is DFQATT and CDR2 is SNEGSKA (reference sequence). Trimming removed 6 bases from V and 10 bases from J, with 19 bases in between.

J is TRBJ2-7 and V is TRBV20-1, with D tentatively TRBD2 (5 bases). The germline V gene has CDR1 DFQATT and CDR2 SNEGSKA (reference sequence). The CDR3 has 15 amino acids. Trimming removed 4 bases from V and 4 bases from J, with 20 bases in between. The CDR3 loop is CSAKNSGLGGYEQYF. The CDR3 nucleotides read TGCAGTGCTAAGAACTCTGGCCTTGGAGGTTACGAGCAGTACTTC.

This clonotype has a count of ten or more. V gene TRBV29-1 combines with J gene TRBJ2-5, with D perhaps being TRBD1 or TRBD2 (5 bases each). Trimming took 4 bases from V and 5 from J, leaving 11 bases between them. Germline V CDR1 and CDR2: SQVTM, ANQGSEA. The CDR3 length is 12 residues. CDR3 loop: CSVGAGSETQYF. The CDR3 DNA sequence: TGCAGCGTTGGAGCAGGGAGCGAGACCCAGTACTTC.

DNA for the CDR3: TGCAGTGCAACCCGGGTGGAGCAGTACTTC. This gives the protein CSATRVEQYF. The V gene is TRBV20-1, the J gene TRBJ2-7; D call uncertain. The V and J ends lost 6 bases and 7 bases respectively, with 10 bases between them. CDR3 length: 10 amino acids. In germline, CDR1 is DFQATT, CDR2 SNEGSKA (reference sequence).

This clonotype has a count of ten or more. The chain's CDR3 is CASSRPPRGQETQYF. CDR3 DNA sequence: TGTGCCAGCAGCCGACCTCCACGGGGTCAAGAGACCCAGTACTTC. The chain employs TRBV7-9 and TRBJ2-5; tentative D call: TRBD2 (5 bases). Germline V lookup: CDR1 SEHNR, CDR2 FQNEAQ (reference sequence). This CDR3 comprises 15 residues. V was cut by 5 bases and J by 2 bases, with 15 bases left in between.

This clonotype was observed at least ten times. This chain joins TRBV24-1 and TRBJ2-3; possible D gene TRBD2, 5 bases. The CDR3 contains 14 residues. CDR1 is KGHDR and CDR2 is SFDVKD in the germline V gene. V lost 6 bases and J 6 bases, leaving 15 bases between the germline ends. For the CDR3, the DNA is TGTGCCACCAGTAGCGGCGGCCCCTGGGATACGCAGTATTTT. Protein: CATSSGGPWDTQYF.